These 17 T cell receptor beta chains were all obtained from the same sample, sequenced in a study of OX40 agonist ivuxolimab in advanced cancers. Libraries were made using the immunoSEQ multiplex PCR assay. Sourced from immuneACCESS, this table was stored by TCRdb with only in-frame sequences that have V and J called. A share of the clones is absent; for the studies checked, an unresolved V gene accounts for under half, and the remainder has no known explanation. Here the sample has about 49,000 clones; 80% to 90% occur a single time. The ten largest make up 1.6% of the sample. The sample here was CD4+ or CD8+ T cells sorted from blood, taken in a trial of the OX40 agonist ivuxolimab. The origin of the receptors is an adult with an advanced solid tumor such as melanoma, head and neck, liver or kidney cancer.

The chain combines TRBV15 with TRBJ2-3; the match to TRBD2 covers 10 bases. The CDR3 is 17 residues long. Trimming cost V 0 bases and J 2 bases; bases outside gene matches: 5. Germline loops: CDR1 LNHNV, CDR2 YYDKDF (reference sequence). This chain's CDR3 is CATSRELLAGSTDTQYF. The CDR3 nucleotides read TGTGCCACCAGCAGAGAACTACTAGCGGGGTCCACAGATACGCAGTATTTT.

The gene calls are TRBV4-1 and TRBJ2-1; the match to TRBD2 covers 13 bases. The germline V gene encodes CDR1 MGHRA and CDR2 YSYEKL. V dropped 4 bases and J dropped 8; count of bases not matched to a gene: 5. The CDR3 consists of 15 residues. Here the CDR3 reads CASSPTSGRGDEQFF. As DNA, the CDR3 is TGCGCCAGCAGCCCTACTAGCGGGAGGGGCGATGAGCAGTTCTTC.

As to this clone: This same CDR3 is encoded by further DNA sequences in the sample. The chain has TRBV28 and TRBJ1-4; no clear D gene. Trimming shortened V by 2 bases and J by 8 bases, and 9 bases separated the two germline ends. Germline CDR1 MDHEN, CDR2 SYDVKM. The CDR3 covers 13 residues. In DNA form, the CDR3 reads TGTGCCAGCAGTTTAAGGAGGGAGGAAAAACTGTTTTTT. This encodes CASSLRREEKLFF.

The chain links TRBV7-2 to TRBJ2-2; 8 nucleotides align to TRBD1. Losses at the gene ends were 0 bases for V and 1 base for J; bases not matched to a gene: 4. Germline CDR1 is SGHTA and CDR2 is FQGNSA. The CDR3 is made up of 17 amino acids. The CDR3 coding sequence is TGTGCCAGCAGCTTAGCCGGACAGGGACTGAACACCGGGGAGCTGTTTTTT. Translation gives CASSLAGQGLNTGELFF.

CDR3 residues: CASSRSGRGYEQYF. CDR3 DNA sequence: TGTGCCAGCAGCCGCAGCGGGAGGGGATACGAGCAGTACTTC. The J gene is TRBJ2-7, the V gene TRBV6-5; TRBD2 agrees at 10 bases. CDR1 is MNHEY and CDR2 is SVGAGI in the germline V gene. V lost 6 bases and J lost 4; bases outside the gene matches: 6. This CDR3 spans 14 amino acids.

The rearrangement uses TRBV5-4 and TRBJ1-1; no definite D call. The germline V and J ends were trimmed by 4 bases and 3 bases, with 16 bases remaining between them. Germline V lookup: CDR1 SGHNT, CDR2 YYREEE (reference sequence). The CDR3 has 15 residues. CDR3 in DNA: TGTGCCAGCAGCCAAGGGAATCCTACGGACACTGAAGCTTTCTTT. This codes for CASSQGNPTDTEAFF.

The genes are TRBV19 and TRBJ2-1, with no clear D. This CDR3 is 14 amino acids long. Germline V gene sequence: CDR1 LNHDA, CDR2 SQIVND (reference sequence). V dropped 3 bases and J dropped 5 bases, with 11 bases sitting between them. The CDR3 region has the DNA TGTGCCAGTAGTATGTCGAATGTAAACAATGAGCAGTTCTTC. This encodes CASSMSNVNNEQFF.

This chain uses TRBV4-2 with TRBJ2-3, with a weak D call TRBD1 (6 bases). The V gene's germline CDR1 is LGHNA and CDR2 YNFKEQ. Trimming removed 4 bases from V and 7 bases from J, with 15 bases in between. CDR3 length equals 14 residues. DNA for the CDR3: TGTGCCAGCAGCCCGAGGGTCCGGGACAATACGCAGTATTTT. Translating it yields CASSPRVRDNTQYF.

This clone was seen a handful of times. The V and J genes are TRBV19 and TRBJ1-1; D unresolved. Germline CDR1 is LNHDA and CDR2 is SQIVND (reference sequence). The CDR3 runs to 12 residues. V was cut by 3 bases and J by 1 base, with 3 bases left in between. The CDR3 region has the DNA TGTGCCAGTAGTATGGGGAACACTGAAGCTTTCTTT. Protein sequence: CASSMGNTEAFF.

This clone has just one count. The V gene is TRBV7-2, the J gene TRBJ1-2; TRBD1 agrees at 7 bases. Germline V CDR1 and CDR2: SGHTA, FQGNSA. This CDR3 is built from 14 residues. V dropped 6 bases and J dropped 2; count of bases not matched to a gene: 6. CDR3: CASRTDRANYGYTF. In DNA form, the CDR3 reads TGTGCCAGCAGAACCGACAGGGCCAACTATGGCTACACCTTC.

The chain couples TRBV6-6 to TRBJ2-7; unclear D gene. V lost 4 bases and J 3 bases, leaving 7 bases between the germline ends. The germline CDR1 and CDR2 sequences are MNHNY and SVGAGI (reference sequence). The CDR3 contains 12 residues. CDR3 sequence: CASSSAGYEQYF. The CDR3 nucleotides read TGTGCCAGCAGTTCCGCTGGCTACGAGCAGTACTTC.

CDR3 loop: CASSSPQGDGYTF. For the CDR3, the DNA is TGTGCCAGCAGCTCCCCCCAGGGGGATGGCTACACCTTC. The chain combines TRBV7-3 with TRBJ1-2; 7 bases map to TRBD1. J gave up 6 bases and V 4 bases, and 5 bases lay outside the gene matches. Germline CDR1 reads SGHTA; CDR2 reads FQGTGA. The CDR3 contains 13 residues.

The chain couples TRBV2 to TRBJ1-5, with 8 bases fitting TRBD1. Germline V CDR1 and CDR2: SNHLY, FYNNEI. CDR3 length equals 14 residues. V lost 4 bases and J lost 7; bases outside the gene matches: 6. The CDR3: CASSAQGAKQPQHF. The DNA of the CDR3 is TGTGCCAGCAGTGCGCAGGGGGCAAAGCAGCCCCAGCATTTT.

The chain recombines TRBV6-1 with TRBJ2-3; D call uncertain. Germline CDR1 and CDR2: MNHNS and SASEGT. V gave up 7 bases and J gave up 0 bases, with 11 bases separating them. The CDR3 runs 14 residues. The CDR3 DNA follows: TGTGCCAGCAACCCCCATATCAGCACAGATACGCAGTATTTT. It translates to CASNPHISTDTQYF.

The CDR3 here is CASSLVATEQYF. Written as DNA, the CDR3 is TGCGCCAGCAGCTTGGTCGCTACCGAGCAGTACTTC. The rearrangement joins TRBV5-1 to TRBJ2-7; the D is unclear. CDR3 length: 12 residues. The V and J ends lost 0 bases and 6 bases respectively, with 7 bases between them. CDR1 is SGHRS and CDR2 is YFSETQ in the germline V gene.

The rearrangement links TRBV4-3 to TRBJ2-7; no firm D call. The CDR3 consists of 15 residues. V gave up 1 base and J gave up 4 bases, with 14 bases separating them. CDR1 and CDR2 (germline): LGHNA, YSLEER. The CDR3 region is CASSQASAPRYEQYF. In nucleotides, the CDR3 is TGCGCCAGCAGCCAAGCGTCGGCCCCAAGGTACGAGCAGTACTTC.

The rearrangement joins TRBV6-6 to TRBJ1-1, with D tentatively TRBD1 (5 bases). CDR3 length: 15 residues. Germline CDR1 reads MNHNY; CDR2 reads SVGAGI (reference sequence). V was shortened by 0 bases and J by 4 bases, with 12 bases between the two germline ends. CDR3 in DNA: TGTGCCAGCAGTTACTCACTACAGGTTCGCACTGAAGCTTTCTTT. This sequence encodes CASSYSLQVRTEAFF.